One sample yielded the 30 T cell receptor beta chains listed below, sequenced in a study of circulating tumor DNA in untreated peripheral T-cell lymphoma. Generated by immunoSEQ multiplex PCR, the TCRdb table keeps only in-frame clones and is missing some. The profile shows thousands of clones, around four fifths of them singletons. Sequencing was carried out using tumor tissue. The receptors derive from a human donor with peripheral T-cell lymphoma.

The chain uses TRBV7-1 and TRBJ1-5; D gene uncertain. TRBV7-1 is placed among ORFs of uncertain function. Trimming shortened V by 5 bases and J by 1 base, and 12 bases separated the two germline ends. The CDR3 loop spans 15 amino acids. The CDR3 bases are TGTGCCAGCAGCCGAACCCGGGCCAGCAATCAGCCCCAGCATTTT. Protein sequence: CASSRTRASNQPQHF.

The chain couples TRBV12-2 to TRBJ1-1. TRBV12-2 is classified as a pseudogene. The CDR3 has 14 amino acids. CDR3 amino acids: CASPTGRENTEAFF. CDR3 nucleotides: TGTGCAAGTCCCACCGGACGGGAGAACACTGAAGCTTTCTTT.

The gene calls are TRBV18 and TRBJ1-1; D remains ambiguous. Germline CDR1 is KGHSH and CDR2 is LQKENI. With 6 bases removed from V and 7 bases from J, the gap between germline ends came to 15 bases. This CDR3 contains 13 residues. The CDR3, as DNA: TGTGCCAGCTCTCTCGATGAGCAGCTTGAAGCTTTCTTT. Translation gives CASSLDEQLEAFF.

The chain carries TRBV23-1 and TRBJ1-2; D call uncertain. TRBV23-1 is sorted into the ORF group, with uncertain function. V was trimmed by 1 base and J by 2 bases, leaving 8 bases between them. The CDR3 covers 14 residues. The CDR3, as DNA: TGCGCCAGCAGTCAATTGGCAGCGAACTATGGCTACACCTTC. This gives the protein CASSQLAANYGYTF.

As regards this clone: The junction shows a germline mismatch at one end, possibly a read error. The gene calls are TRBV23-1 and TRBJ2-7; 7 bases are shared with TRBD2. TRBV23-1 is an ORF, and what it does is uncertain. This CDR3 is 15 amino acids long. CDR3 DNA: TGCGCCAGCAGCCAAGTAAGGGACTACCCTGGGGAGCAATACTTC. Translation: CASSQVRDYPGEQYF.

The rearrangement links TRBV14 to TRBJ1-6, with D maybe TRBD1 (6 bases). This CDR3 is built from 13 residues. V gave up 4 bases and J gave up 13 bases, with 14 bases separating them. Germline V gives CDR1 SGHDN, CDR2 FVKESK. CDR3 residues: CASSLIQGNPLHF. The CDR3 coding sequence is TGTGCCAGCAGCCTTATACAGGGTAACCCCCTCCACTTT.

This clone has a single count. The CDR3 spells CASSFLTGLETQYF. The DNA of the CDR3 is TGTGCCAGCAGCTTTCTCACGGGTTTGGAGACCCAGTACTTC. V gene TRBV11-3 combines with J gene TRBJ2-5; D gene unclear. Germline lookup yields CDR1 SGHNT and CDR2 YENEEA. V gave up 3 bases and J gave up 5 bases, with 13 bases separating them. This CDR3 is 14 amino acids long.

This chain uses TRBV7-5 with TRBJ1-1; the D segment call TRBD1 is taken from the table without a DNA check. TRBV7-5 is classified as a pseudogene. The CDR3 has 14 amino acids. The CDR3, as DNA: TGTGCCAGCAGCCATTGGACAGGGCACACTGAAGCTTTCTTT. Protein: CASSHWTGHTEAFF.

The chain recombines TRBV27 with TRBJ1-2; TRBD1 might be the D (5 bases). The CDR3 contains 12 residues. Per germline, CDR1 MNHEY and CDR2 SMNVEV (reference sequence). With 9 bases removed from V and 5 bases from J, the gap between germline ends came to 13 bases. CDR3 loop: CARQAGLYGYTF. CDR3 DNA sequence: TGTGCCAGACAGGCGGGCCTTTATGGCTACACCTTC.

The genes are TRBV2 and TRBJ2-1; 10 bases match TRBD2. J lost 9 bases, V lost 2 bases, and 4 bases had no gene match. The CDR3 consists of 14 residues. CDR1 and CDR2 from the germline V gene are SNHLY and FYNNEI. Here the CDR3 reads CASSEWGTSAEQFF. For the CDR3, the DNA is TGTGCCAGCAGTGAATGGGGGACTAGCGCTGAGCAGTTCTTC. Drawing the rest from reference TRBV2 and TRBJ2-1, the complete variable domain is EPEVTQTPSHQVTQMGQEVILRCVPISNHLYFYWYRQILGQKVEFLVSFYNNEISEKSEIFDDQFSVERPDGSNFTLKIRSTKLEDSAMYFCASSEWGTSAEQFFGPGTRLTVL.

This chain joins TRBV15 and TRBJ2-1, with TRBD1 identical over 8 bases. Germline-derived CDR1 and CDR2 are LNHNV and YYDKDF (reference sequence). Trimming at V came to 3 bases and at J to 7 bases, leaving 5 bases not matched to a gene. The CDR3 runs 14 residues. DNA for the CDR3: TGTGCCACCAGCAGCGTCAACAGGGGGAATGAGCAGTTCTTC. It yields the protein CATSSVNRGNEQFF.

This clone appeared a single time. V and J are TRBV12-5 and TRBJ2-3; D is unclear. Germline CDR1 LGHNT, CDR2 FRNRAP. Trimming stripped 0 bases from V and 2 bases from J, with 12 bases between. The CDR3 is 16 residues long. CDR3 in amino acids: CASGLVGGILTDTQYF. CDR3 nucleotide sequence: TGTGCTAGTGGTTTGGTAGGCGGCATCCTCACAGATACGCAGTATTTT.

The gene calls are TRBV11-3 and TRBJ2-3; 9 nucleotides align to TRBD2. The CDR3 is 18 amino acids. The trim removed 8 bases at V and 2 bases at J, leaving 17 bases unmatched. CDR1 and CDR2 from the germline V gene are SGHNT and YENEEA. DNA for the CDR3: TGTGCCAGCCTCGGTGGGTTAGCGGGGGCGACGCACACAGATACGCAGTATTTT. The encoded protein is CASLGGLAGATHTDTQYF.

V is TRBV7-7 and J is TRBJ1-3; D is uncertain. The CDR3 covers 15 residues. V was trimmed by 3 bases and J by 0 bases, leaving 9 bases between them. Germline V gene lookup returns CDR1 SSHAT and CDR2 FNYEAQ (reference sequence). The CDR3 loop is CASSFQASSGNTIYF. The CDR3 bases are TGTGCCAGCAGCTTTCAGGCGAGCTCTGGAAACACCATATATTTT.

The V call is TRBV18, the J call TRBJ1-5; D gene unclear. The CDR3 spans 15 residues. V was cut by 3 bases and J by 0 bases, with 9 bases left in between. Germline V gives CDR1 KGHSH, CDR2 LQKENI. In DNA, the CDR3 is TGTGCCAGCTCACCGAGAGGTGGTAGCAATCAGCCCCAGCATTTT. As protein: CASSPRGGSNQPQHF.

The rearrangement joins TRBV6-8 to TRBJ2-5; D not resolved. V was shortened by 4 bases and J by 5 bases, with 11 bases between the two germline ends. This CDR3 comprises 13 residues. The germline V gene has CDR1 MNHGY and CDR2 SAAAGT. The CDR3 loop is CASSLSFSETQYF. The CDR3 region has the DNA TGTGCCAGCAGTTTATCGTTTTCCGAGACCCAGTACTTC.

This clone has more than one count but fewer than ten. The chain recombines TRBV30 with TRBJ1-5; 7 bases are shared with TRBD1. This CDR3 region has 13 residues. The germline gives CDR1 GTSNPN, CDR2 SVGIG (reference sequence). V trimming: 2 bases; J trimming: 3 bases; junction bases outside the gene matches: 1. In DNA form, the CDR3 reads TGTGCCTGGAGTACAGGGGACAATCAGCCCCAGCATTTT. It encodes CAWSTGDNQPQHF.

The chain carries TRBV6-8 and TRBJ1-5; D remains unclear. The V gene lost 5 bases and the J gene lost 1 base, with 18 bases spanning the gap. The CDR3 has 17 residues. CDR1 and CDR2 from the germline V gene are MNHGY and SAAAGT. CDR3 amino acids: CASSKGQEVVSNQPQHF. In DNA form, the CDR3 reads TGTGCCAGCAGTAAGGGTCAGGAGGTGGTAAGCAATCAGCCCCAGCATTTT.

This chain uses TRBV19 with TRBJ2-5; 8 positions agree with TRBD2. Germline values: CDR1 LNHDA, CDR2 SQIVND (reference sequence). The CDR3 spans 16 residues. Germline trimming cut 4 bases from V and 5 bases from J; bases unmatched to any gene: 12. The CDR3 nucleotides read TGTGCCAGTAGTACCACCTTTTCGGGGGGGCCCGAGACCCAGTACTTC. Its protein product is CASSTTFSGGPETQYF. Supplemented by reference TRBV19 and TRBJ2-5, the full variable domain reads DGGITQSPKYLFRKEGQNVTLSCEQNLNHDAMYWYRQDPGQGLRLIYYSQIVNDFQKGDIAEGYSVSREKKESFPLTVTSAQKNPTAFYLCASSTTFSGGPETQYFGPGTRLLVL.

The chain recombines TRBV11-3 with TRBJ2-7; 9 bases agree with TRBD1. Trimming cost V 1 base and J 2 bases; bases outside gene matches: 6. CDR1 SGHNT and CDR2 YENEEA come from the germline V gene. This CDR3 is built from 16 residues. CDR3 sequence (DNA): TGTGCCAGCAGCTTAGGGGGGACAGGGATTACCTACGAGCAGTACTTC. This translates into CASSLGGTGITYEQYF. The variable domain in full, with the rest retrieved from reference TRBV11-3 and TRBJ2-7, is EAGVVQSPRYKIIEKKQPVAFWCNPISGHNTLYWYLQNLGQGPELLIRYENEEAVDDSQLPKDRFSAERLKGVDSTLKIQPAELGDSAVYLCASSLGGTGITYEQYFGPGTRLTVT.

This chain uses TRBV10-2 with TRBJ2-1; tentative D call: TRBD2 (6 bases). This CDR3 is 14 amino acids long. The V end was cut by 7 bases, the J end by 5 bases, with 15 bases between. Germline V gene data show CDR1 as WSHSY and CDR2 as SAAADI. The CDR3 sequence: CASTLSGLDNEQFF. DNA for the CDR3: TGCGCCAGCACCCTCAGCGGGTTAGACAATGAGCAGTTCTTC.

This chain connects TRBV6-8 to TRBJ2-5; the D is unclear. CDR3 length: 13 amino acids. Germline V gene sequence: CDR1 MNHGY, CDR2 SAAAGT. V was pared by 10 bases and J by 5 bases, with 17 bases between. The CDR3 nucleotides read TGTGCCATCAAGAAGGGATCTGGGGAGACCCAGTACTTC. Translation gives CAIKKGSGETQYF.

The chain combines TRBV19 with TRBJ1-3, with TRBD1 as a possible D gene (5 bases). The CDR3 spans 15 residues. Trimming shortened V by 6 bases and J by 8 bases, and 20 bases separated the two germline ends. CDR1 LNHDA and CDR2 SQIVND come from the germline V gene (reference sequence). The CDR3 DNA reads TGTGCCAGTAGCAGGACCCCTATCGGGGCCGACACCATATATTTT. This sequence encodes CASSRTPIGADTIYF.

This clone has a single count. The chain uses TRBV6-7 and TRBJ2-2, with 11 bases fitting TRBD2. TRBV6-7 is labeled an ORF, and its function is uncertain. The trim removed 5 bases at V and 4 bases at J, leaving 12 bases unmatched. The CDR3 totals 18 residues. The CDR3 nucleotides read TGTGCCAGCAGTCCTCATGGACTAGCGGGTCGTGGCACCGGGGAGCTGTTTTTT. Encoded protein: CASSPHGLAGRGTGELFF.

As for this clone: A junction end diverges from the germline sequence, so it may reflect a read error. This chain uses TRBV15 with TRBJ2-3, with D perhaps matching TRBD1 (5 bases). Germline V gives CDR1 LNHNV, CDR2 YYDKDF (reference sequence). The CDR3 covers 18 residues. For the CDR3, the DNA is TGTGCTACCAGCCCAGAACGGTCTAGGGGATATGGCACAGATACGCAGTATTTT. It codes for CATSPERSRGYGTDTQYF. Full variable domain (missing parts from reference TRBV15 and TRBJ2-3): DAMVIQNPRYQVTQFGKPVTLSCSQTLNHNVMYWYQQKSSQAPKLLFHYYDKDFNNEADTPDNFQSRRPNTSFCFLDIRSPGLGDTAMYLCATSPERSRGYGTDTQYFGPGTRLTVL.

The genes are TRBV7-4 and TRBJ1-3; D unresolved. The CDR3 is 16 amino acids. Germline V gene lookup returns CDR1 SGHVT and CDR2 SQSDAQ. Deletions cut 3 bases from V and 3 bases from J, with 15 bases between. The CDR3: CASSLFEVSVGNTIYF. The CDR3 region has the DNA TGTGCCAGCAGCTTGTTCGAGGTGTCGGTTGGAAACACCATATATTTT.

The DNA for the CDR3 is TGCAGCGTCCGGGACAGTTCACAAGAGACCCAGTACTTC. The encoded protein is CSVRDSSQETQYF. V gene TRBV29-1 combines with J gene TRBJ2-5; the match to TRBD1 covers 7 bases. V dropped 6 bases and J dropped 2; count of bases not matched to a gene: 6. Germline values: CDR1 SQVTM, CDR2 ANQGSEA. The CDR3 is 13 residues long. Using reference TRBV29-1 and TRBJ2-5 for the parts outside the CDR3, the full variable domain is SAVISQKPSRDICQRGTSLTIQCQVDSQVTMMFWYRQQPGQSLTLIATANQGSEATYESGFVIDKFPISRPNLTFSTLTVSNMSPEDSSIYLCSVRDSSQETQYFGPGTRLLVL.

The rearrangement links TRBV6-8 to TRBJ2-2; D perhaps matches TRBD2 (5 bases). V was cut by 6 bases and J by 0 bases, with 11 bases left in between. Looked up from germline, CDR1 is MNHGY and CDR2 is SAAAGT. This CDR3 has 15 amino acids. This CDR3 is CASSYGIPNTGELFF. The CDR3 DNA reads TGTGCCAGCAGCTACGGGATTCCGAACACCGGGGAGCTGTTTTTT.

The chain joins TRBV6-8 to TRBJ1-1, with 10 bases fitting TRBD1. V shed 7 bases, J shed 4 bases, and the junction held 6 bases outside the gene matches. The CDR3 consists of 14 residues. Germline V lookup: CDR1 MNHGY, CDR2 SAAAGT. CDR3 nucleotide sequence: TGTGCCAGCAATGACAGGGGGCCGGGCACTGAAGCTTTCTTT. Residues: CASNDRGPGTEAFF.

The chain recombines TRBV7-6 with TRBJ1-2; 8 bases match TRBD1. There are 14 residues in the CDR3. CDR1 is SGHVS and CDR2 is FNYEAQ in the germline V gene. The J segment lost 8 bases and the V segment lost 6 bases, leaving 11 bases of the junction unmatched. The CDR3 nucleotides read TGTGCCAGCAGGTCCGGGACAGGTCTTTTAGGCTACACCTTC. This encodes CASRSGTGLLGYTF.